The rows below give T cell receptor beta chains drawn from one sample of a study of low-dose radiotherapy and immunotherapy resistance in tumors. MiXCR was run by TCRdb on the reads, yielding one entry per CDR3 protein. The sample includes around 83,000 distinct CDR3 sequences, under 20% of them seen just once. Sequencing was performed on PBMCs, taken before treatment. The receptors come from a male donor with prostate cancer. CDR3s include the opening cysteine and the closing phenylalanine or tryptophan. D genes are given only for firm matches. Not all rows give a size; the values are once, few, many and, for expanded clones, a class.

d_call	j_call	clone_size	v_call	cdr3_aa
NA	TRBJ1-6	many	TRBV3-1	CASSVRGQNSPLHF
TRBD1	TRBJ2-3	many	TRBV19	CASSMGTGLSDTQYF
NA	TRBJ2-5	many	TRBV5-1	CASSLPPQETQYF
NA	TRBJ2-5	NA	TRBV5-1	CASSGRPALEETQYF
NA	TRBJ1-4	many	TRBV12-3/TRBV12-4	CASSWALSGEKLFF
NA	TRBJ1-1	many	TRBV28	CASSFGGRDTEAFF
NA	TRBJ2-7	many	TRBV6-5	CASSPPGLRSYEQYF
TRBD2	TRBJ2-1	many	TRBV7-2	CASSLQLAGEQFF
NA	TRBJ2-2	many	TRBV7-2	CASSLDPGNTGELFF
NA	TRBJ1-1	many	TRBV30	CAWSSRLMNTEAFF
TRBD1	TRBJ2-5	many	TRBV7-3	CASSRSGTGGETQYF
NA	TRBJ2-7	NA	TRBV11-2	CASSPSRVRYF
NA	TRBJ2-3	many	TRBV5-1	CASSLGRDTQYF
NA	TRBJ2-5	many	TRBV19	CASSRGLAFGETQYF
TRBD2	TRBJ2-1	NA	TRBV4-2	CASSQETSGGGINEQFF
TRBD2	TRBJ2-1	many	TRBV9	CASSPRASGSRDEQFF